A selection of T cell receptor beta chains follows, all from one sample in a study of T cell responses to AZD1222 COVID-19 vaccine. Produced via immunoSEQ multiplex PCR; TCRdb's table is partial and in-frame only. The repertoire includes more than 95,000 clones, roughly 84% of them detected once, and approximately 7.5% sits in the top ten. The specimen was peripheral blood, collected on day 0 of AZD1222 vaccination. The receptors shown here come from an adult in good health. The CDR3 runs from the conserved cysteine through the conserved F or W. Each record gives: J gene, V gene, D gene, CDR3 length, clone size, CDR3 protein, CDR3 DNA. D genes are given only for firm matches. The listing skips clone size in some rows; elsewhere it reads once, few, many or a size class.

>TRBJ1-1|TRBV7-2|.|14|.
CASSDSLGPTEAFF
TGTGCCAGCAGCGACTCCTTAGGGCCAACTGAAGCTTTCTTT
>TRBJ1-2|TRBV6-5|.|15|.
CASSYDRDTNYGYTF
TGTGCCAGCAGTTACGACCGGGATACTAACTATGGCTACACCTTC
>TRBJ2-6|TRBV28|TRBD1|17|.
CASSRGQGGSGANVLTF
TGTGCCAGCAGTCGAGGACAGGGGGGTTCTGGGGCCAACGTCCTGACTTTC
>TRBJ2-7|TRBV4-1|TRBD2|15|.
CASSQGLAGADEQYF
TGCGCCAGCAGCCAAGGACTAGCGGGAGCGGACGAGCAGTACTTC
>TRBJ2-1|TRBV4-1|.|16|.
CASSQVTDLSYNEQFF
TGCGCCAGCAGCCAAGTGACCGACCTCTCCTACAATGAGCAGTTCTTC
>TRBJ1-2|TRBV12-5|.|17|.
CASGHPKQGPANYGYTF
TGTGCTAGTGGTCACCCCAAACAGGGACCTGCTAACTATGGCTACACCTTC
>TRBJ1-1|TRBV27|.|16|.
CASSLLGAGRHTEAFF
TGTGCCAGCAGTTTATTGGGGGCAGGGCGGCACACTGAAGCTTTCTTT
>TRBJ2-2|TRBV2|TRBD1|16|.
CASSAGQGAGTGELFF
TGTGCCAGCAGCGCGGGACAGGGGGCGGGCACCGGGGAGCTGTTTTTT
>TRBJ1-2|TRBV28|TRBD1|14|.
CATPPHRGGYGYTF
TGTGCCACTCCCCCCCACAGGGGTGGCTATGGCTACACCTTC
>TRBJ2-5|TRBV2|.|14|.
CASRKQGGQETQYF
TGTGCCAGCAGGAAACAGGGAGGCCAAGAGACCCAGTACTTC
>TRBJ1-6|TRBV5-1|.|16|.
CASSLDGRQRNSPLHF
TGCGCCAGCAGCTTGGATGGGCGGCAGAGGAATTCACCCCTCCACTTT
>TRBJ1-1|TRBV6-5|.|13|.
CASSYDENTEAFF
TGTGCCAGCAGTTACGACGAAAACACTGAAGCTTTCTTT
>TRBJ2-1|TRBV27|.|14|.
CASSFGSSYNEQFF
TGTGCCAGCAGTTTCGGTAGCTCCTACAATGAGCAGTTCTTC
>TRBJ1-6|TRBV10-1|.|15|.
CANILPPGTPLPLHF
TGCGCCAATATCCTCCCCCCAGGGACCCCTTTACCCCTCCACTTT
>TRBJ1-6|TRBV3-1/TRBV3-2|.|18|.
CASSQDGTESSYNSPLHF
TGTGCCAGCAGCCAAGATGGGACCGAGAGCTCCTATAATTCACCCCTCCACTTT
>TRBJ1-2|TRBV9|.|12|.
CASSVGDYGYTF
TGTGCCAGCAGCGTAGGAGACTATGGCTACACCTTC
>TRBJ2-7|TRBV27|.|15|.
CASSSPGVASYEQYF
TGTGCCAGCAGTTCCCCTGGTGTAGCCTCCTACGAGCAGTACTTC
>TRBJ2-1|TRBV12-3/TRBV12-4|.|11|few
CASTPRGEQFF
TGTGCCAGCACCCCTCGTGGGGAGCAGTTCTTC
>TRBJ1-5|TRBV5-6|.|12|.
CASSLADQPQHF
TGTGCCAGCAGCTTGGCTGATCAGCCCCAGCATTTT
>TRBJ1-1|TRBV4-1|.|14|.
CASSQDQRNTEAFF
TGCGCCAGCAGCCAAGATCAACGGAACACTGAAGCTTTCTTT
>TRBJ2-2|TRBV6-5|.|15|.
CASSYVGSDTGELFF
TGTGCCAGCAGTTACGTAGGATCTGACACCGGGGAGCTGTTTTTT
>TRBJ1-3|TRBV5-1|.|18|few
CASSLAPPGMFTGNTIYF
TGCGCCAGCAGCTTGGCCCCCCCAGGCATGTTTACTGGAAACACCATATATTTT
>TRBJ2-7|TRBV28|.|16|.
CASSPLYVSGTGEQYF
TGTGCCAGCAGTCCCCTATATGTTAGCGGGACAGGCGAGCAGTACTTC
>TRBJ1-5|TRBV2|.|14|.
CASSGTNSNQPQHF
TGTGCCAGCAGTGGGACTAATAGCAATCAGCCCCAGCATTTT
>TRBJ1-1|TRBV30|.|16|.
CAWRRGSGNANTEAFF
TGTGCCTGGAGAAGGGGCTCGGGAAACGCGAACACTGAAGCTTTCTTT
>TRBJ2-2|TRBV28|.|15|.
CASRRSTANTGELFF
TGTGCCAGCAGGCGATCGACAGCCAACACCGGGGAGCTGTTTTTT
>TRBJ1-2|TRBV28|.|13|.
CASTSPVLYGYTF
TGTGCCAGCACCTCCCCTGTCCTCTATGGCTACACCTTC
>TRBJ2-7|TRBV9|TRBD1|15|.
CASSVGGTGSGEQYF
TGTGCCAGCAGCGTAGGGGGGACAGGGTCCGGCGAGCAGTACTTC
>TRBJ1-1|TRBV16|.|14|.
CASRRGGSNTEAFF
TGTGCCAGCAGGCGTGGGGGATCGAACACTGAAGCTTTCTTT
>TRBJ1-4|TRBV4-2|.|15|.
CASSQGLGPDEKLFF
TGTGCCAGCAGCCAAGGACTGGGGCCGGACGAAAAACTGTTTTTT
>TRBJ2-5|TRBV18|.|13|.
CASSPGGQETQYF
TGTGCCAGCTCTCCCGGAGGGCAAGAGACCCAGTACTTC
>TRBJ1-2|TRBV19|TRBD1|14|few
CASSLRGGWHGYTF
TGTGCCAGTAGTTTACGAGGGGGCTGGCACGGCTACACCTTC
>TRBJ1-5|TRBV27|TRBD1|18|once
CASSLSAPRTGVSQPQHF
TGTGCCAGCAGTTTATCAGCGCCTAGGACAGGGGTTTCTCAGCCCCAGCATTTT
>TRBJ1-6|TRBV3-1/TRBV3-2|.|16|.
CASSHVRGGANSPLHF
TGTGCCAGCAGCCATGTCCGGGGGGGGGCTAATTCACCCCTCCACTTT
>TRBJ2-7|TRBV9|TRBD1|16|.
CASSPIRGQGAGEQYF
TGTGCCAGCAGCCCTATTCGGGGACAGGGGGCGGGAGAGCAGTACTTC